This is a list of T cell receptor beta chains from one sample in a study of CD8 T cells in Susac syndrome. Each CDR3 protein gets one entry after TCRdb re-called the immunoSEQ multiplex PCR reads with MiXCR. This table has more than 150,000 distinct CDR3 sequences, about 94% appearing once. Specimen: CD8+ T cells from PBMCs. These receptors came from a human donor with multiple sclerosis. CDR3s include the opening cysteine and the closing phenylalanine or tryptophan. Fields, in order: J gene, V gene, CDR3 protein.

>TRBJ2-1|TRBV9
CASSPAGTSGNEQFF
>TRBJ2-1|TRBV7-9
CASSLVLAGALNDEQFF
>TRBJ1-2|TRBV10-3
CAISPGQGGGYTF
>TRBJ2-7|TRBV7-9
CASSLVQGTFSYEQYF
>TRBJ1-2|TRBV9
CASSVVDRPSYYGYTF
>TRBJ1-5|TRBV7-9
CASSSITTENQPQHF
>TRBJ2-7|TRBV4-2
CASSQGTGISYEQYF
>TRBJ1-3|TRBV15
CATSTPPAGNTIYF
>TRBJ2-1|TRBV7-7
CASSLGAYPTNEQFF
>TRBJ2-1|TRBV7-9
CASSPGLAGSREQFF
>TRBJ2-7|TRBV7-2
CASSLSLRGEQYF
>TRBJ2-7|TRBV19
CASSIVAQLTEQYF
>TRBJ1-1|TRBV6-1
CASSELPGINTEAFF
>TRBJ2-1|TRBV3-1
CASSSPRSGAWYNEQFF
>TRBJ2-1|TRBV5-1
CASSFRTAYNEQFF
>TRBJ2-7|TRBV27
CASSYQPVDRSPYEQYF
>TRBJ2-7|TRBV2
CASNRRSYEQYF
>TRBJ2-1|TRBV7-9
CASSPVNNEQFF
>TRBJ1-1|TRBV27
CASSPGQGVAFF
>TRBJ2-1|TRBV27
CASSFQLYNEQFF
>TRBJ2-1|TRBV12-3/TRBV12-4
CASRTKRGEPYNEQFF
>TRBJ2-1|TRBV23-1
CATVRGGNEQFF
>TRBJ2-5|TRBV4-2
CASSQDWASGETQYF
>TRBJ1-2|TRBV9
CASSEPSSQTNYGYTF
>TRBJ2-7|TRBV7-8
CASSGQGAYEQYF
>TRBJ1-6|TRBV30
CAWAETDYSPLHF
>TRBJ2-3|TRBV2
CASSRDTGTDTQYF
>TRBJ2-1|TRBV24-1
CATSDRSSYNEQFF
>TRBJ2-7|TRBV18
CASSPAGSGASYEQYF
>TRBJ2-3|TRBV12-3/TRBV12-4
CASIPTGGPTTDTQYF
>TRBJ2-1|TRBV3-1
CASSQDRDKQFF
>TRBJ1-5|TRBV7-2
CASSFGSLSNQPQHF
>TRBJ2-7|TRBV6-6
CASKQGFHYEQYF
>TRBJ2-7|TRBV30
CAWSSGTGGNEQYF
>TRBJ2-7|TRBV27
CASSLSNEQYF
>TRBJ1-5|TRBV12-3/TRBV12-4
CASSLRRKEGQPQHF
>TRBJ2-1|TRBV29-1
CSVRGQGTRGLHEQFF
>TRBJ1-1|TRBV20-1
CSATENTEAFF
>TRBJ1-2|TRBV9
CASSARTDNYGYTF
>TRBJ2-1|TRBV7-9
CASSLILETVKGQFF
>TRBJ2-3|TRBV20-1
CSARDPAGGVTDTQYF
>TRBJ2-1|TRBV5-1
CASSLDWTSPGNEQFF
>TRBJ2-5|TRBV3-1
CASSPPGGPSETQYF